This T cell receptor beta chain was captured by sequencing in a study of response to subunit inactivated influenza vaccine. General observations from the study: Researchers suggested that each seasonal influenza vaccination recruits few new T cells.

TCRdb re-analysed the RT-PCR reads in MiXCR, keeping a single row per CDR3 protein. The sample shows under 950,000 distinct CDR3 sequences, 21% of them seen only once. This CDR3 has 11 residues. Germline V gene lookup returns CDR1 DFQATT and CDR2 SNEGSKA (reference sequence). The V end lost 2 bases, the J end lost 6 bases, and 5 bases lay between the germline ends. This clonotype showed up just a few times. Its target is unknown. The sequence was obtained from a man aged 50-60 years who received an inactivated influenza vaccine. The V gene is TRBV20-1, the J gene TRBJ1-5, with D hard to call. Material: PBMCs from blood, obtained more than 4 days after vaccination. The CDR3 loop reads CSARLGQPQHF. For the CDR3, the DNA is TGCAGTGCTAGACTCGGTCAGCCCCAGCATTTT.